One sample yielded the 31 T cell receptor beta chains listed below, sequenced in a study of T cells after yellow fever vaccination. One entry per CDR3 protein results from TCRdb running MiXCR on the 5' RACE reads. The data hold just under 600,000 distinct CDR3 sequences, with approximately 12% observed a single time. Sequenced here: PBMCs, sampled on the day of the yellow fever booster vaccination. The receptors shown here come from a man aged 30 to 45 who received the YFV17D yellow fever vaccine.

The chain uses TRBV27 and TRBJ1-5; no definite D call. V was pared by 0 bases and J by 0 bases, with 12 bases between. Germline values: CDR1 MNHEY, CDR2 SMNVEV (reference sequence). The CDR3 length is 17 residues. CDR3 bases: TGTGCCAGCAGTTTATCGAGTCGGCAGTATAGCAATCAGCCCCAGCATTTT. Its translation: CASSLSSRQYSNQPQHF.

The CDR3 sequence is CASSPFSGRTNYGYTF. CDR3 sequence (DNA): TGCGCCAGCAGCCCATTCTCAGGGAGAACTAACTATGGCTACACCTTC. V gene TRBV5-1 combines with J gene TRBJ1-2; perhaps TRBD1 as D (5 bases). The CDR3 contains 16 residues. The germline V gene has CDR1 SGHRS and CDR2 YFSETQ. Trimming cost V 4 bases and J 0 bases, with 16 bases left between them.

This chain joins TRBV28 and TRBJ2-4, with D maybe TRBD1 (6 bases). CDR3 length equals 11 residues. Trimming shortened V by 6 bases and J by 11 bases, and 11 bases separated the two germline ends. Per germline, CDR1 MDHEN and CDR2 SYDVKM. CDR3 region: CASSHGQLQYF. In DNA, the CDR3 is TGTGCCAGCAGCCATGGACAGCTTCAGTACTTC. The full variable domain, with the rest looked up from reference TRBV28 and TRBJ2-4, is DVKVTQSSRYLVKRTGEKVFLECVQDMDHENMFWYRQDPGLGLRLIYFSYDVKMKEKGDIPEGYSVSREKKERFSLILESASTNQTSMYLCASSHGQLQYFGAGTRLSVL.

This chain connects TRBV18 to TRBJ1-5, with 7 bases that match TRBD1. The CDR3 length is 14 residues. V dropped 6 bases and J dropped 9; count of bases not matched to a gene: 11. CDR1 is KGHSH, CDR2 LQKENI, per germline. The CDR3 nucleotides read TGTGCCAGCTCTTCAGGGGGGGGTCTCGGGCCCCAGCATTTT. It codes for CASSSGGGLGPQHF.

The genes are TRBV5-5 and TRBJ2-2; D is possibly TRBD2 (6 bases). Trimming removed 0 bases at V and 2 bases at J, with 14 bases between. The CDR3 runs 17 residues. Germline V gene sequence: CDR1 SGHKS, CDR2 YYEKEE (reference sequence). CDR3 in amino acids: CASSLVASARNTGELFF. The CDR3 nucleotides are TGTGCCAGCAGCTTGGTGGCTAGCGCCCGAAACACCGGGGAGCTGTTTTTT.

The sample holds a few counts of this clonotype. This chain connects TRBV7-2 to TRBJ2-7; D may correspond to TRBD1 or TRBD2 (5 bases each). V was cut by 1 base and J by 2 bases, with 12 bases left in between. This CDR3 region has 15 residues. Germline V gene lookup returns CDR1 SGHTA and CDR2 FQGNSA. The CDR3 DNA is TGTGCCAGCAGCTTAGTGGGGGAAAGGACCTACGAGCAGTACTTC. Its translation: CASSLVGERTYEQYF. Full variable domain (missing parts from reference TRBV7-2 and TRBJ2-7): GAGVSQSPSNKVTEKGKDVELRCDPISGHTALYWYRQSLGQGLEFLIYFQGNSAPDKSGLPSDRFSAERTGGSVSTLTIQRTQQEDSAVYLCASSLVGERTYEQYFGPGTRLTVT.

In this sample, this clonotype turned up many times. The V call is TRBV12-3 or TRBV12-4, the J call TRBJ2-7, with D possibly being TRBD2 (5 bases). This CDR3 has 13 residues. V gave up 3 bases and J gave up 2 bases, with 8 bases separating them. CDR3 nucleotides: TGTGCCAGCAGTTTGTCGGAGGCCTACGAGCAGTACTTC. Translation gives CASSLSEAYEQYF.

This clonotype was observed at least ten times. The chain is built from TRBV5-1 and TRBJ2-2; D gene uncertain. The germline V and J ends were trimmed by 0 bases and 4 bases, with 10 bases remaining between them. Germline assignment: CDR1 SGHRS and CDR2 YFSETQ. The CDR3 sequence is 15 residues long. The CDR3 DNA is TGCGCCAGCAGCTTGGTCGCAGGAAGCACCGGGGAGCTGTTTTTT. It yields the protein CASSLVAGSTGELFF. The complete variable domain, with remaining parts taken from reference TRBV5-1 and TRBJ2-2, reads KAGVTQTPRYLIKTRGQQVTLSCSPISGHRSVSWYQQTPGQGLQFLFEYFSETQRNKGNFPGRFSGRQFSNSRSEMNVSTLELGDSALYLCASSLVAGSTGELFFGEGSRLTVL.

This clonotype has a handful of counts. The V and J genes are TRBV5-6 and TRBJ2-7, with D tentatively TRBD1 or TRBD2 (5 bases each). Germline CDR1 SGHDT, CDR2 YYEEEE. Trimming took off 0 bases at V and 9 bases at J, with 19 bases between the two ends. This CDR3 is built from 15 residues. CDR3 sequence: CASSLEVSGTTRQYF. Here the CDR3 DNA reads TGTGCCAGCAGCTTGGAAGTTTCCGGGACCACCCGGCAGTACTTC. The full variable domain, completed using reference TRBV5-6 and TRBJ2-7, is DAGVTQSPTHLIKTRGQQVTLRCSPKSGHDTVSWYQQALGQGPQFIFQYYEEEERQRGNFPDRFSGHQFPNYSSELNVNALLLGDSALYLCASSLEVSGTTRQYFGPGTRLTVT.

This clonotype has a handful of counts. The rearrangement joins TRBV7-2 to TRBJ2-7, with TRBD1 as a possible D gene (5 bases). CDR1 and CDR2 (germline): SGHTA, FQGNSA. The CDR3 spans 13 residues. Trimming took 5 bases from V and 3 from J, leaving 11 bases between them. The CDR3 nucleotides are TGTGCCAGCAGCCCGCCAGGGATCTACGAGCAGTACTTC. Protein product: CASSPPGIYEQYF.

This rearrangement joins TRBV19 to TRBJ2-7; D may be TRBD1 (5 bases). The CDR3 consists of 14 residues. V lost 6 bases to trimming and J lost 3 bases, with 15 bases between them. The germline V gene encodes CDR1 LNHDA and CDR2 SQIVND (reference sequence). CDR3 DNA sequence: TGTGCCAGTAGCGATAGGGGATTTGACTACGAGCAGTACTTC. Protein sequence: CASSDRGFDYEQYF.

This clonotype was seen many times. This sequence joins TRBV7-3 and TRBJ2-3; the D gene is possibly TRBD2 (5 bases). The V end lost 4 bases, the J end lost 1 base, and 15 bases lay between the germline ends. The length of the CDR3 is 16 residues. CDR1 and CDR2 from the germline V gene are SGHTA and FQGTGA. The CDR3, as DNA: TGTGCCAGCAGCTCCCTCGAGGGTGCAGGCACAGATACGCAGTATTTT. Amino acid sequence: CASSSLEGAGTDTQYF.

This clonotype was observed a handful of times. The rearrangement uses TRBV20-1 and TRBJ2-2, with D possibly called TRBD1 or TRBD2 (5 bases each). This CDR3 comprises 14 residues. Between the trimmed V and J ends, which lost 0 bases and 4 bases, there was a span of 9 bases. Germline V gene lookup returns CDR1 DFQATT and CDR2 SNEGSKA (reference sequence). The CDR3: CSAREGTGTGELFF. The CDR3 DNA is TGCAGTGCTAGAGAGGGGACCGGCACCGGGGAGCTGTTTTTT.

The chain employs TRBV19 and TRBJ2-1; the match to TRBD2 covers 8 bases. CDR1 is LNHDA and CDR2 is SQIVND in the germline V gene (reference sequence). The V gene end was trimmed by 7 bases and the J gene end by 6 bases; junction bases not matched to a gene: 14. The CDR3 is 16 residues long. CDR3 residues: CASKVSGITPINEQFF. The DNA for the CDR3 is TGTGCCAGTAAGGTTAGCGGGATAACCCCAATCAATGAGCAGTTCTTC.

The rearrangement joins TRBV7-9 to TRBJ2-1; D gene ambiguous. The CDR3 has 13 amino acids. V was pared by 3 bases and J by 3 bases, with 6 bases between. The germline V gene encodes CDR1 SEHNR and CDR2 FQNEAQ (reference sequence). The CDR3 DNA reads TGTGCCAGCAGCTTCACTAACTACAATGAGCAGTTCTTC. It yields the protein CASSFTNYNEQFF. The full variable domain, rest sourced from reference TRBV7-9 and TRBJ2-1, is DTGVSQNPRHKITKRGQNVTFRCDPISEHNRLYWYRQTLGQGPEFLTYFQNEAQLEKSRLLSDRFSAERPKGSFSTLEIQRTEQGDSAMYLCASSFTNYNEQFFGPGTRLTVL.

The V gene is TRBV5-4, the J gene TRBJ2-7; 7 bases line up with TRBD2. J was trimmed by 3 bases and V by 0 bases; bases with no gene match: 9. Germline-derived CDR1 and CDR2 are SGHNT and YYREEE (reference sequence). The length of the CDR3 is 16 residues. This CDR3 is CASSLGGERGGYEQYF. The DNA for the CDR3 is TGTGCCAGCAGCTTGGGAGGTGAGCGGGGTGGCTACGAGCAGTACTTC.

This clonotype showed up just a few times. The V call is TRBV10-3, the J call TRBJ1-4; D is uncertain. Looked up from germline, CDR1 is ENHRY and CDR2 is SYGVKD. This CDR3 spans 13 amino acids. Trimming pared 3 bases from V and 6 bases from J, leaving 8 bases between. The CDR3 loop is CAISETSDEKLFF. CDR3 in DNA: TGTGCCATCAGTGAAACTTCGGATGAAAAACTGTTTTTT.

A few counts support this clonotype. V gene TRBV18 combines with J gene TRBJ2-1; 7 positions agree with TRBD2. Germline V gene lookup returns CDR1 KGHSH and CDR2 LQKENI. V dropped 3 bases and J dropped 9; count of bases not matched to a gene: 11. The CDR3 length is 15 residues. DNA for the CDR3: TGTGCCAGCTCACCTCCCACCCGACTAGCTACTGAGCAGTTCTTC. This sequence encodes CASSPPTRLATEQFF.

Concerning this clonotype itself: The CDR3 end shows no conserved phenylalanine or tryptophan, and so a read error is likely. The chain employs TRBV29-1 and TRBJ2-5; 14 positions match TRBD2. The trim removed 5 bases at V and 7 bases at J, leaving 6 bases unmatched. The CDR3 sequence is 14 residues long. Looked up from germline, CDR1 is SQVTM and CDR2 is ANQGSEA. DNA of the CDR3: TGCAGCGTTCGACTAGCGGGAGGGCCTGGGACCCAGTACTCC. It encodes CSVRLAGGPGTQYS.

This clonotype was picked up a small number of times. The rearrangement links TRBV30 to TRBJ2-4; maybe TRBD1 (6 bases). The CDR3 is 13 residues long. From germline, CDR1 is GTSNPN and CDR2 SVGIG (reference sequence). V lost 5 bases and J 1 base, leaving 9 bases between the germline ends. CDR3 in DNA: TGTGCCTGGGTCGACAGGGCCAAAAACATTCAGTACTTC. Translated, it gives CAWVDRAKNIQYF.

The chain recombines TRBV12-3 or TRBV12-4 with TRBJ2-7; D possibly corresponds to TRBD2 (6 bases). Trimming cost V 6 bases and J 7 bases, with 19 bases left between them. The CDR3 consists of 14 residues. The CDR3 reads CASSYAGVLAEQYF. The CDR3 coding sequence is TGTGCCAGCAGCTACGCTGGGGTTCTAGCGGAGCAGTACTTC.

This clonotype occurred many times. The rearrangement joins TRBV6-5 to TRBJ2-7; no definite D call. There are 14 residues in the CDR3. Germline V lookup: CDR1 MNHEY, CDR2 SVGAGI. The V gene lost 0 bases and the J gene lost 5 bases, with 11 bases spanning the gap. The CDR3: CASSYSKSINEQYF. The CDR3 coding sequence is TGTGCCAGCAGTTACTCGAAATCCATAAACGAGCAGTACTTC.

The chain uses TRBV5-4 and TRBJ2-3, with 7 bases lining up with TRBD1. Germline lookup yields CDR1 SGHNT and CDR2 YYREEE (reference sequence). V shed 1 base and J 0 bases; nucleotides not matched to a gene: 2. There are 15 residues in the CDR3. The CDR3 DNA follows: TGTGCCAGCAGCTTGTTACAGGGGAGCACAGATACGCAGTATTTT. It codes for CASSLLQGSTDTQYF.

This clonotype has just a few counts. This chain joins TRBV5-1 and TRBJ1-1, with D possibly being TRBD1 (5 bases). Looked up from germline, CDR1 is SGHRS and CDR2 is YFSETQ. CDR3 length: 15 amino acids. With 7 bases removed from V and 0 bases from J, the gap between germline ends came to 16 bases. The CDR3 spells CASADSFPMNTEAFF. Written as DNA, the CDR3 is TGCGCCAGCGCCGACAGCTTTCCTATGAACACTGAAGCTTTCTTT. Drawing the rest from reference TRBV5-1 and TRBJ1-1, the complete variable domain is KAGVTQTPRYLIKTRGQQVTLSCSPISGHRSVSWYQQTPGQGLQFLFEYFSETQRNKGNFPGRFSGRQFSNSRSEMNVSTLELGDSALYLCASADSFPMNTEAFFGQGTRLTVV.

This clonotype was found a few times. V usage is TRBV14 and J usage is TRBJ2-2; tentatively, D is TRBD2 (6 bases). Germline V CDR1 and CDR2: SGHDN, FVKESK. V shed 10 bases and J shed 8 bases, with 14 bases lying between them. The CDR3 is 12 amino acids. This CDR3 is CAIKGGPGELFF. The CDR3 coding sequence is TGTGCCATCAAAGGAGGGCCAGGGGAGCTGTTTTTT. Combining the CDR3 with reference TRBV14 and TRBJ2-2 gives the whole variable domain EAGVTQFPSHSVIEKGQTVTLRCDPISGHDNLYWYRRVMGKEIKFLLHFVKESKQDESGMPNNRFLAERTGGTYSTLKVQPAELEDSGVYFCAIKGGPGELFFGEGSRLTVL.

This clonotype showed up just a few times. The CDR3 loop is CASSLGFAGPDTQYF. The CDR3 coding sequence is TGCGCCAGCAGCTTGGGGTTTGCAGGTCCAGATACGCAGTATTTT. The chain joins TRBV5-1 to TRBJ2-3; no definite D call. From germline, CDR1 is SGHRS and CDR2 YFSETQ. V shed 0 bases and J shed 4 bases, with 12 bases lying between them. The CDR3 totals 15 residues.

This clonotype was seen a few times. This chain joins TRBV20-1 and TRBJ2-7; 8 bases map to TRBD2. Losses at the gene ends were 5 bases for V and 4 bases for J; bases not matched to a gene: 13. CDR1 is DFQATT and CDR2 is SNEGSKA in the germline V gene (reference sequence). The CDR3 has 15 residues. The CDR3 DNA sequence: TGCAGTGCTTCCTCTCTAGCGGGCCTTGGTTACGAGCAGTACTTC. This gives the protein CSASSLAGLGYEQYF.

This sequence joins TRBV7-2 and TRBJ1-2; no definite D call. The V gene lost 2 bases and the J gene lost 6 bases, with 16 bases spanning the gap. CDR3 length: 15 residues. Germline V lookup: CDR1 SGHTA, CDR2 FQGNSA. CDR3 in amino acids: CASSLSRSGVDGYTF. In DNA, the CDR3 is TGTGCCAGCAGCTTAAGCCGTTCTGGGGTGGATGGCTACACCTTC.

This clonotype showed up just a few times. The rearrangement uses TRBV7-9 and TRBJ2-5; D is undetermined. V lost 5 bases and J lost 5, with 9 bases in between. The CDR3 has 12 amino acids. Germline assignment: CDR1 SEHNR and CDR2 FQNEAQ (reference sequence). CDR3 nucleotides: TGTGCCAGCAGCCCCTCCTTGGAGACCCAGTACTTC. Translating gives CASSPSLETQYF.

This chain's CDR3 is CSARRLAGGNEQFF. CDR3 in DNA: TGCAGTGCTAGAAGACTAGCGGGAGGTAATGAGCAGTTCTTC. The chain joins TRBV20-1 to TRBJ2-1; 13 nucleotides agree with TRBD2. V shed 2 bases and J 7 bases; nucleotides not matched to a gene: 2. Germline lookup yields CDR1 DFQATT and CDR2 SNEGSKA (reference sequence). CDR3 length: 14 amino acids.

This clonotype turned up a few times. The gene calls are TRBV6-2 or TRBV6-3 and TRBJ2-7, with 7 bases lining up with TRBD1. Trimming at V came to 8 bases and at J to 4 bases, leaving 26 bases not matched to a gene. CDR1 is MNHEY and CDR2 is SVGEGT in the germline V gene. This CDR3 comprises 19 residues. CDR3 amino acids: CASLTRREPRQGKAYEQYF. CDR3 sequence (DNA): TGTGCCAGCCTTACGAGAAGGGAACCTAGACAGGGAAAAGCATACGAGCAGTACTTC.